These T cell receptor beta chains were read from a single sample in a study of regulatory dendritic cells for organ transplantation. Generated by immunoSEQ multiplex PCR, the TCRdb table keeps only in-frame clones and is missing some. The table records 12,000 or so clones, 89% of them present only once. Their target antigens are unknown. The sequencing input was naive CD8+ T cells from blood cultured with dendritic cells. The receptor source for this set is a human donor in good health. Both conserved end residues are part of each CDR3. The D gene is left open where the match is weak. Clone sizes are given selectively: once, few, many, or a class where the clone is expanded.

J gene: TRBJ2-4
clone size: NA
V gene: TRBV15
D gene: NA
CDR3 DNA: TGTGCCACCAGCAAGAGGCCAGCCAAAAACATTCAGTACTTC
CDR3 protein: CATSKRPAKNIQYF

J gene: TRBJ2-1
clone size: NA
V gene: TRBV28
D gene: NA
CDR3 DNA: TGTGCCAGCAGTTTACGGACTCCGCCCAGCTACAATGAGCAGTTCTTC
CDR3 protein: CASSLRTPPSYNEQFF

J gene: TRBJ1-2
clone size: NA
V gene: TRBV30
D gene: NA
CDR3 DNA: TGTGCCTGGAGTGCTTCAAGGGGACACATACCTTATGGCTACACCTTC
CDR3 protein: CAWSASRGHIPYGYTF

J gene: TRBJ2-7
clone size: NA
V gene: TRBV30
D gene: NA
CDR3 DNA: TGTGCCTGGTCACGGGGCTACGAGCAGTACTTC
CDR3 protein: CAWSRGYEQYF

J gene: TRBJ1-1
clone size: NA
V gene: TRBV19
D gene: NA
CDR3 DNA: TGTGCCAATAAGGGTCCTGAAGCTTTCTTT
CDR3 protein: CANKGPEAFF

J gene: TRBJ1-2
clone size: once
V gene: TRBV27
D gene: NA
CDR3 DNA: TGTGCCAGCAGTTACGCGGGCGGCAACTATGGCTACACCTTC
CDR3 protein: CASSYAGGNYGYTF

J gene: TRBJ2-1
clone size: NA
V gene: TRBV27
D gene: NA
CDR3 DNA: TGTGCCAGCAGTTTAAAGATTCAGGTAGACTCCAATGAGCAGTTCTTC
CDR3 protein: CASSLKIQVDSNEQFF

J gene: TRBJ2-7
clone size: NA
V gene: TRBV4-1
D gene: NA
CDR3 DNA: TGCGCCAGCAGCCAAGAGCCGATCGGGGACGAGCAGTACTTC
CDR3 protein: CASSQEPIGDEQYF

J gene: TRBJ2-7
clone size: NA
V gene: TRBV13
D gene: NA
CDR3 DNA: TGTGCCAGCAGCTGGGGCAGCGGAACCTCCTACGAGCAGTACTTC
CDR3 protein: CASSWGSGTSYEQYF

J gene: TRBJ1-1
clone size: NA
V gene: TRBV28
D gene: TRBD1
CDR3 DNA: TGTGCCAGCAGTTTATATCAGGGGGGCTCTGAAGCTTTCTTT
CDR3 protein: CASSLYQGGSEAFF

J gene: TRBJ1-3
clone size: NA
V gene: TRBV5-6
D gene: NA
CDR3 DNA: TGTGCCAGCAGCTGGGGGCCTCTCTCTGGAAACACCATATATTTT
CDR3 protein: CASSWGPLSGNTIYF

J gene: TRBJ2-1
clone size: NA
V gene: TRBV4-3
D gene: NA
CDR3 DNA: TGCGCCAGCAGCCGGCTCTCCCACCCAGGAGCGGAGGAGCAGTTCTTC
CDR3 protein: CASSRLSHPGAEEQFF

J gene: TRBJ2-7
clone size: NA
V gene: TRBV7-9
D gene: TRBD1
CDR3 DNA: TGTGCCAGCAGCCGAGGACAGGGTGAAAACTCCTACGAGCAGTACTTC
CDR3 protein: CASSRGQGENSYEQYF

J gene: TRBJ2-7
clone size: NA
V gene: TRBV13
D gene: NA
CDR3 DNA: TGTGCCAGCAGCTTAGTGGGAGGGGGCGAAGGCGAGCAGTACTTC
CDR3 protein: CASSLVGGGEGEQYF

J gene: TRBJ2-7
clone size: few
V gene: TRBV7-2
D gene: NA
CDR3 DNA: TGTGCCAGCAACGACGGAGAGTCCTACGAGCAGTACTTC
CDR3 protein: CASNDGESYEQYF

J gene: TRBJ2-1
clone size: once
V gene: TRBV27
D gene: NA
CDR3 DNA: TGTGCCAGCAGTTTATCTAGTAGCCTGCATGAGCAGTTCTTC
CDR3 protein: CASSLSSSLHEQFF

J gene: TRBJ2-1
clone size: NA
V gene: TRBV6-1
D gene: TRBD2
CDR3 DNA: TGTGCCAGCAGTGAACTAGCGGGGGCTTTTACCTACAATGAGCAGTTCTTC
CDR3 protein: CASSELAGAFTYNEQFF

J gene: TRBJ2-2
clone size: NA
V gene: TRBV13
D gene: TRBD2
CDR3 DNA: TGTGCCAGCAGCTCCCGCGGACTAGCGGGAGCCCACGGGGAGCTGTTTTTT
CDR3 protein: CASSSRGLAGAHGELFF

J gene: TRBJ1-1
clone size: NA
V gene: TRBV9
D gene: TRBD1
CDR3 DNA: TGTGCCAGCAGCGAAGGGGGCAGCATGAACACTGAAGCTTTCTTT
CDR3 protein: CASSEGGSMNTEAFF

J gene: TRBJ2-7
clone size: NA
V gene: TRBV4-3
D gene: TRBD1
CDR3 DNA: TGCGCCAGCAGCCCCCAAGGGACAGGGGGGGACGAGCAGTACTTC
CDR3 protein: CASSPQGTGGDEQYF

J gene: TRBJ2-7
clone size: NA
V gene: TRBV18
D gene: NA
CDR3 DNA: TGTGCCAGCTCACCTAGTTCCCCAGCAGGCTACGAGCAGTACTTC
CDR3 protein: CASSPSSPAGYEQYF

J gene: TRBJ1-1
clone size: once
V gene: TRBV28
D gene: NA
CDR3 DNA: TGTGCCAGCAGTTTTGCGGGTGGATACACTGAAGCTTTCTTT
CDR3 protein: CASSFAGGYTEAFF

J gene: TRBJ2-1
clone size: NA
V gene: TRBV4-1
D gene: NA
CDR3 DNA: TGCGCCAGCAGCCATAACCGGGCCGATGAGCAGTTCTTC
CDR3 protein: CASSHNRADEQFF

J gene: TRBJ1-1
clone size: NA
V gene: TRBV27
D gene: NA
CDR3 DNA: TGTGCCAGCAGTTTAGGGGGTGGATCTGAAGCTTTCTTT
CDR3 protein: CASSLGGGSEAFF

J gene: TRBJ1-1
clone size: NA
V gene: TRBV7-9
D gene: NA
CDR3 DNA: TGTGCCAGCAGCCCAGAGAACACTGAAGCTTTCTTT
CDR3 protein: CASSPENTEAFF

J gene: TRBJ2-5
clone size: NA
V gene: TRBV7-8
D gene: TRBD2
CDR3 DNA: TGTGCCAGCAGCTCCCCGGGACTAGCGGGAGAAGAGACCCAGTACTTC
CDR3 protein: CASSSPGLAGEETQYF

J gene: TRBJ2-1
clone size: NA
V gene: TRBV7-8
D gene: TRBD2
CDR3 DNA: TGTGCCAGCAGCCCCAGACTAGCCGCTAATGAGCAGTTCTTC
CDR3 protein: CASSPRLAANEQFF

J gene: TRBJ1-2
clone size: few
V gene: TRBV12-5
D gene: NA
CDR3 DNA: TGTGCTAGTGGTTTGTACAGGGATGACTATGGCTACACCTTC
CDR3 protein: CASGLYRDDYGYTF

J gene: TRBJ2-1
clone size: NA
V gene: TRBV6-4
D gene: TRBD2
CDR3 DNA: TGTGCCAGCAGTGAATTCCCTAGCGGGAGTTCTAATGAGCAGTTCTTC
CDR3 protein: CASSEFPSGSSNEQFF

J gene: TRBJ2-7
clone size: NA
V gene: TRBV13
D gene: NA
CDR3 DNA: TGTGCCAGCAGCTTCGGGACCACCTACGAGCAGTACTTC
CDR3 protein: CASSFGTTYEQYF

J gene: TRBJ2-2
clone size: NA
V gene: TRBV9
D gene: NA
CDR3 DNA: TGTGCCAGCGGCGCGACCGGGGAGCTGTTTTTT
CDR3 protein: CASGATGELFF

J gene: TRBJ1-1
clone size: NA
V gene: TRBV9
D gene: TRBD1
CDR3 DNA: TGTGCCAGCAGCGTATATCCAGGACAGGAGGGATCTGAAGCTTTCTTT
CDR3 protein: CASSVYPGQEGSEAFF

J gene: TRBJ2-7
clone size: once
V gene: TRBV7-6
D gene: TRBD2
CDR3 DNA: TGTGCCAGCAGCTTAGAGTCTAGCGGGGTCTACGAGCAGTACTTC
CDR3 protein: CASSLESSGVYEQYF

J gene: TRBJ2-7
clone size: once
V gene: TRBV6-6
D gene: TRBD1
CDR3 DNA: TGTGCCAGCAAGGGACAGGAGGACGACGAGCAGTACTTC
CDR3 protein: CASKGQEDDEQYF

J gene: TRBJ1-6
clone size: NA
V gene: TRBV23-1
D gene: NA
CDR3 DNA: TGCGCCAGCAGTCAAATAGGGTTCTATAATTCACCCCTCCACTTT
CDR3 protein: CASSQIGFYNSPLHF

J gene: TRBJ1-5
clone size: NA
V gene: TRBV28
D gene: NA
CDR3 DNA: TGTGCCAGCAGTTTTTTGCAGGGAAACAATCAGCCCCAGCATTTT
CDR3 protein: CASSFLQGNNQPQHF